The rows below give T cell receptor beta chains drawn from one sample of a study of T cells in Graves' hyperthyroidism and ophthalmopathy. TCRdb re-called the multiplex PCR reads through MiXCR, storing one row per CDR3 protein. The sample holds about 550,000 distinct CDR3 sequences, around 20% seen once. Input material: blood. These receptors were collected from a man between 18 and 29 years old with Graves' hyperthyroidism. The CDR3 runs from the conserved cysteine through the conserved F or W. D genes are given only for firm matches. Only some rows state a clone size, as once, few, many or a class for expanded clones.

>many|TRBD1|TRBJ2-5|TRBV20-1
CSARDRQETQYF
TGCAGTGCCCGGGACAGACAAGAGACCCAGTACTTC
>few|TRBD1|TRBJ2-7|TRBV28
CASSSPGGGYEQYF
TGTGCCAGCAGTTCTCCAGGGGGCGGGTACGAGCAGTACTTC
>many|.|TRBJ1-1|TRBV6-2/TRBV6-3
CASSFLRGTEAFF
TGTGCCAGCAGTTTTCTTCGGGGGACTGAAGCTTTCTTT
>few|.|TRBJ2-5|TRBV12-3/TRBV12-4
CANSLSPGLETQYF
TGTGCCAACAGTCTTTCCCCAGGCCTAGAGACCCAGTACTTC
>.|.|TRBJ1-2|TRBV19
CASSIGRDGGYTF
TGTGCCAGTAGTATCGGCAGGGACGGTGGCTACACCTTC
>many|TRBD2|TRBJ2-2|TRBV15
CATRAPGLAGLNTGELFF
TGTGCCACCAGAGCCCCGGGACTAGCGGGCCTGAACACCGGGGAGCTGTTTTTT
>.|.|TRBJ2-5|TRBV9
CASSDQGGVETQYF
TGTGCCAGCAGCGATCAGGGGGGTGTGGAGACCCAGTACTTC
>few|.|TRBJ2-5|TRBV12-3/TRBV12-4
CASSFSGVKETQYF
TGTGCCAGCAGTTTTTCGGGGGTGAAAGAGACCCAGTACTTC
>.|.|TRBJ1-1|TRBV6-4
CASSDSRQGREGNTEAFF
TGTGCCAGCAGTGACTCGAGGCAAGGAAGGGAGGGGAACACTGAAGCTTTCTTT
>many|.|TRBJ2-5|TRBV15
CATSNEGGPGETQYF
TGTGCCACCAGCAATGAGGGGGGGCCGGGGGAGACCCAGTACTTC
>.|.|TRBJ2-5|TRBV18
CASSPTRATPGGETQYF
TGTGCCAGCTCACCGACCAGAGCAACGCCGGGTGGGGAGACCCAGTACTTC
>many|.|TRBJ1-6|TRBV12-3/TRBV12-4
CASSETENSPLHF
TGTGCCAGCAGCGAGACGGAGAATTCACCCCTCCACTTT
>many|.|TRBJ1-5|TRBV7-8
CASTEWVNQPQHF
TGTGCCAGCACAGAATGGGTGAATCAGCCCCAGCATTTT
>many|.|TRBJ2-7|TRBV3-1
CASSQERGAEQYF
TGTGCCAGCAGCCAAGAGAGGGGCGCCGAGCAGTACTTC
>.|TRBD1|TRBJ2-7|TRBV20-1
CSARDSGGPHEQYF
TGCAGTGCTAGAGATTCAGGGGGCCCCCACGAGCAGTACTTC
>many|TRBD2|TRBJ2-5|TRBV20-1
CSARPLAGGVETQYF
TGCAGTGCTAGACCTCTGGCGGGGGGTGTAGAGACCCAGTACTTC
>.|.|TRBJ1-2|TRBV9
CASSGALNYGYTF
TGTGCCAGCAGCGGGGCCCTTAACTATGGCTACACCTTC
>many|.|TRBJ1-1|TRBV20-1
CSARDPLSNTEAFF
TGCAGTGCTAGAGATCCGCTTTCGAACACTGAAGCTTTCTTT
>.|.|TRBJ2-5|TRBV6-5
CASILLRGAEETQYF
TGTGCCAGCATTCTCCTCCGGGGGGCAGAAGAGACCCAGTACTTC
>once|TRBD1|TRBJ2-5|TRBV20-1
CSARRRGQPQETQYF
TGCAGTGCTAGACGCCGGGGACAGCCCCAAGAGACCCAGTACTTC
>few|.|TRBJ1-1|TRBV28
CASRKMDRNTEAFF
TGTGCCAGCAGAAAGATGGACAGAAACACTGAAGCTTTCTTT
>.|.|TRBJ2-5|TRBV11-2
CASSPRTGTQYF
TGTGCCAGCAGCCCCCGGACTGGGACCCAGTACTTC
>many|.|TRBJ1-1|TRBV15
CATSRDPVGITEAFF
TGTGCCACCAGCAGAGATCCTGTTGGTATCACTGAAGCTTTCTTT
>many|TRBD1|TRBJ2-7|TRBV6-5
CASRRDRVNEQYF
TGTGCCAGCAGGCGGGACAGGGTCAACGAGCAGTACTTC
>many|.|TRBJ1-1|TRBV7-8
CASSLELFQMNTEAFF
TGTGCCAGCAGCTTAGAACTGTTCCAAATGAACACTGAAGCTTTCTTT
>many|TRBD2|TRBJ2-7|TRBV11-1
CASSPPWIAGGITYEQYF
TGTGCCAGCAGCCCCCCGTGGATAGCGGGGGGCATTACCTACGAGCAGTACTTC
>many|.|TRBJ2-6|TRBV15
CATSSGLLSGANVLTF
TGTGCCACCAGCAGCGGACTCCTCTCTGGGGCCAACGTCCTGACTTTC
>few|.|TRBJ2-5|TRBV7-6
CASSLVGTETQYF
TGTGCCAGCAGCTTAGTCGGCACAGAGACCCAGTACTTC
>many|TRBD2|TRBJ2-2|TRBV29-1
CSVKGRGDTGELFF
TGCAGCGTTAAGGGTCGGGGGGACACCGGGGAGCTGTTTTTT
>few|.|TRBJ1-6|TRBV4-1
CASSLRQVDNSPLHF
TGCGCCAGCAGCCTGAGACAGGTCGATAATTCACCCCTCCACTTT
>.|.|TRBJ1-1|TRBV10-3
CAIAGTQNTEAFF
TGTGCCATCGCGGGAACACAGAACACTGAAGCTTTCTTT
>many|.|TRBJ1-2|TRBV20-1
CSASRDGVYGYTF
TGCAGTGCTAGCCGGGACGGTGTTTATGGCTACACCTTC
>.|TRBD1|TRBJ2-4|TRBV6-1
CASSRDRGGNIQYF
TGTGCCAGCAGTCGCGACAGGGGAGGAAACATTCAGTACTTC
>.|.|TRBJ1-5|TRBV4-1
CASSQVPPEMNQPQHF
TGCGCCAGCAGCCAAGTACCGCCCGAAATGAATCAGCCCCAGCATTTT
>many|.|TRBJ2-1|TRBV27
CASRTAAVQYEQFF
TGTGCCAGCAGGACAGCAGCAGTCCAGTATGAGCAGTTCTTC
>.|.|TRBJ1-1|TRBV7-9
CASSKEGQEAFF
TGTGCCAGCAGCAAAGAGGGGCAGGAGGCTTTCTTT
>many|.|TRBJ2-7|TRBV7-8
CASSRWAQSSYEQYF
TGTGCCAGCAGCAGGTGGGCACAGTCTTCCTACGAGCAGTACTTC
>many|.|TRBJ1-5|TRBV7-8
CASSLGEGGNNQPQHF
TGTGCCAGCAGCTTAGGAGAGGGGGGCAACAATCAGCCCCAGCATTTT
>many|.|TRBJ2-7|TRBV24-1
CATSDPGREYEQYF
TGTGCCACCAGTGACCCGGGGAGAGAGTACGAGCAGTACTTC
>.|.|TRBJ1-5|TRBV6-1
CASSEFWELNQPQHF
TGTGCCAGCAGTGAATTTTGGGAGCTTAATCAGCCCCAGCATTTT
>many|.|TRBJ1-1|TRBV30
CAWTGIEREAFF
TGTGCCTGGACAGGGATCGAACGTGAAGCTTTCTTT